These 31 T cell receptor beta chains came from one sample sequenced in a study of blood T cells in healthy people across ages (dated by TCRdb to 2014 to 2015). Libraries were built with 5' RACE. Sequencing relied on an Illumina HiSeq 2500. A second PCR of about 6 to 12 cycles was run with a J-beta primer mix and a sample-barcoded 5' primer. In-frame beta chains were kept once TCRdb had trimmed the public reads at Q25 with fastp and called clones with MiXCR. Entries are consolidated by CDR3 protein sequence, retaining the most common genes and DNA. In all, the sample holds more than 800,000 distinct CDR3 sequences, and roughly 45% of those were seen once. Together, the top ten hold under 20% of the sample. Sample: blood. Receptors originate from a woman aged 60-75 years in good health.

The rearrangement links TRBV12-3 or TRBV12-4 to TRBJ2-3; possibly TRBD1 for D (6 bases). V lost 10 bases, J lost 2 bases, and 16 bases lay in between. This CDR3 has 14 residues. The CDR3 here is CAITKTGVTDTQYF. CDR3 coding DNA: TGTGCCATTACTAAGACAGGCGTCACAGATACGCAGTATTTT.

As concerns this clonotype: The junction does not match germline at one end; this may be a read error. The gene calls are TRBV9 and TRBJ2-7; 7 nucleotides match TRBD2. This CDR3 spans 14 amino acids. Germline loops: CDR1 SGDLS, CDR2 YYNGEE. For the CDR3, the DNA is TGTGCCAGCAGCGCCCGGGACTACTCCTACGAGCGGTACTTC. Translating gives CASSARDYSYERYF. The full variable domain, its missing parts supplied by reference TRBV9 and TRBJ2-7, is DSGVTQTPKHLITATGQRVTLRCSPRSGDLSVYWYQQSLDQGLQFLIQYYNGEERAKGNILERFSAQQFPDLHSELNLSSLELGDSALYFCASSARDYSYERYFGPGTRLTVT.

The CDR3 protein is CASGKLYEQYF. CDR3 sequence (DNA): TGTGCCAGCGGGAAGCTCTACGAGCAGTACTTC. The chain couples TRBV6-5 to TRBJ2-7; D is unclear. Germline CDR1 is MNHEY and CDR2 is SVGAGI. The CDR3 consists of 11 residues. V was pared by 8 bases and J by 3 bases, with 8 bases between.

V gene TRBV12-3 or TRBV12-4 combines with J gene TRBJ2-4; no clear D gene. The CDR3 is 12 residues long. The V end was cut by 0 bases, the J end by 11 bases, with 8 bases between. This chain's CDR3 is CASSLALSVQYF. CDR3 nucleotides: TGTGCCAGCAGTTTAGCGCTGTCGGTTCAGTACTTC.

The gene calls are TRBV20-1 and TRBJ2-3; 8 positions match TRBD1. The J segment lost 6 bases and the V segment lost 5 bases, leaving 7 bases of the junction unmatched. This CDR3 region has 13 residues. CDR1 and CDR2 from the germline V gene are DFQATT and SNEGSKA (reference sequence). CDR3 nucleotides: TGCAGTGCTGGGGCAGGGGGCTTGGATACGCAGTATTTT. Translated, it gives CSAGAGGLDTQYF.

The J gene is TRBJ1-2, the V gene TRBV25-1; 7 bases are a match to TRBD1. The V segment lost 7 bases and the J segment 6 bases; nucleotides outside the gene matches: 8. The CDR3 sequence is 13 residues long. Germline V lookup: CDR1 MGHDK, CDR2 SYGVNS. The CDR3 nucleotides are TGTGCCAGCATGCCAGAACAGGGGCATGGCTACACCTTC. This codes for CASMPEQGHGYTF.

This clonotype was seen a handful of times. The chain has TRBV5-1 and TRBJ1-2; D uncertain. V was pared by 1 base and J by 4 bases, with 11 bases between. In germline, CDR1 is SGHRS, CDR2 YFSETQ. The CDR3 covers 14 residues. CDR3 in amino acids: CASSLYSTGYGYTF. The CDR3 region has the DNA TGCGCCAGCAGCTTGTATTCGACGGGCTATGGCTACACCTTC.

To note about this clonotype: At one end, the junction sequence differs from germline, possibly due to a read error. The chain recombines TRBV12-3 or TRBV12-4 with TRBJ1-5, with D hard to call. This CDR3 comprises 12 residues. CDR3 nucleotides: TGTGCCAGCACTTTAGGGTATCAGCCCCAGCATTTT. Translating it yields CASTLGYQPQHF.

The J gene is TRBJ1-5, the V gene TRBV7-9; a possible D gene is TRBD1 (6 bases). The CDR3 has 14 amino acids. From germline, CDR1 is SEHNR and CDR2 FQNEAQ (reference sequence). Trimming shortened V by 0 bases and J by 7 bases, and 10 bases separated the two germline ends. The CDR3 is CASSLASDRQPQHF. In DNA, the CDR3 is TGTGCCAGCAGCTTAGCGAGTGACAGGCAGCCCCAGCATTTT.

There are a few counts of this clonotype. V usage is TRBV27 and J usage is TRBJ1-6; D is possibly TRBD1 (6 bases). CDR3 length: 16 amino acids. Germline V gene sequence: CDR1 MNHEY, CDR2 SMNVEV (reference sequence). Trimming took 8 bases from V and 6 from J, leaving 20 bases between them. CDR3 sequence (DNA): TGTGCCAGCTCAACCCGGGGGGCCCACGGTAATTCACCCCTCCACTTT. This encodes CASSTRGAHGNSPLHF.

Many counts were recorded for this clonotype. The genes are TRBV13 and TRBJ2-1, with D perhaps assigned TRBD1 or TRBD2 (6 bases each). The CDR3 spans 13 residues. Trimming removed 5 bases at V and 9 bases at J, with 14 bases between. CDR1 is PRHDT, CDR2 FYEKMQ, per germline (reference sequence). CDR3 loop: CASSGGGWSEQFF. The CDR3 DNA is TGTGCCAGCAGCGGAGGGGGGTGGAGTGAGCAGTTCTTC. The full variable domain, rest sourced from reference TRBV13 and TRBJ2-1, is AAGVIQSPRHLIKEKRETATLKCYPIPRHDTVYWYQQGPGQDPQFLISFYEKMQSDKGSIPDRFSAQQFSDYHSELNMSSLELGDSALYFCASSGGGWSEQFFGPGTRLTVL.

This clonotype turned up a few times. The chain uses TRBV6-1 and TRBJ1-2; D remains ambiguous. Trimming took 6 bases from V and 0 from J, leaving 17 bases between them. The germline CDR1 and CDR2 sequences are MNHNS and SASEGT. There are 16 residues in the CDR3. CDR3 bases: TGTGCCAGCAGACTAAAACGGGATGGGGCTAACTATGGCTACACCTTC. Translating gives CASRLKRDGANYGYTF.

This chain joins TRBV20-1 and TRBJ2-3; TRBD1 or TRBD2 may be the D gene (5 bases each). Per the germline V gene, CDR1 is DFQATT and CDR2 is SNEGSKA (reference sequence). There are 15 residues in the CDR3. Trimming removed 4 bases from V and 4 bases from J, with 18 bases in between. The CDR3 coding sequence is TGCAGTGCTAACCCGGGACGAGCTATTCCAGATACGCAGTATTTT. Amino acids: CSANPGRAIPDTQYF.

There are a few counts of this clonotype. The V and J genes are TRBV27 and TRBJ2-7; D gene ambiguous. CDR1 is MNHEY and CDR2 is SMNVEV in the germline V gene (reference sequence). V was trimmed by 3 bases and J by 6 bases, leaving 15 bases between them. The CDR3 runs to 14 residues. The CDR3, as DNA: TGTGCCAGCAGTTTGTTCCCAGAAGACTCCGAGCAGTACTTC. This codes for CASSLFPEDSEQYF.

This clonotype was picked up one time. A read error may produce the germline difference seen at one junction end. This rearrangement joins TRBV20-1 to TRBJ2-3; 7 bases fit TRBD2. Per the germline V gene, CDR1 is DFQATT and CDR2 is SNEGSKA (reference sequence). The CDR3 sequence is 12 residues long. The CDR3 region is CSARQTSDTRYF. CDR3 nucleotides: TGCAGTGCTAGGCAAACTAGCGATACGCGGTATTTT.

This clonotype was seen a few times. The V gene is TRBV4-2, the J gene TRBJ2-3; D perhaps matches TRBD2 (7 bases). The CDR3 is 16 residues long. The germline gives CDR1 LGHNA, CDR2 YNFKEQ. V lost 4 bases to trimming and J lost 5 bases, with 19 bases between them. The CDR3 bases are TGTGCCAGCAGCCCCGGGGGCGGGAGTTCAGGAGATACGCAGTATTTT. It yields the protein CASSPGGGSSGDTQYF.

This clonotype was seen a few times. This sequence joins TRBV5-6 and TRBJ2-1; D unresolved. The CDR3 sequence is 13 residues long. Trimming removed 1 base from V and 2 bases from J, with 4 bases in between. Looked up from germline, CDR1 is SGHDT and CDR2 is YYEEEE. CDR3 coding DNA: TGTGCCAGCAGCTTGCTAACCTACAATGAGCAGTTCTTC. Translated, it gives CASSLLTYNEQFF.

CDR3 loop: CASSLEVGTSGPKQYF. CDR3 sequence (DNA): TGCGCCAGCAGCTTGGAGGTGGGGACTAGCGGGCCCAAGCAGTACTTC. The V and J genes are TRBV5-1 and TRBJ2-5; 12 bases fit TRBD2. Germline assignment: CDR1 SGHRS and CDR2 YFSETQ. V shed 0 bases, J shed 11 bases, and the junction held 11 bases outside the gene matches. This CDR3 is 16 amino acids long. The entire variable domain, with the rest obtained from reference TRBV5-1 and TRBJ2-5, is as follows: KAGVTQTPRYLIKTRGQQVTLSCSPISGHRSVSWYQQTPGQGLQFLFEYFSETQRNKGNFPGRFSGRQFSNSRSEMNVSTLELGDSALYLCASSLEVGTSGPKQYFGPGTRLLVL.

The rearrangement joins TRBV20-1 to TRBJ2-7; TRBD2 agrees at 10 bases. This CDR3 is built from 12 residues. V dropped 7 bases and J dropped 4; count of bases not matched to a gene: 4. Germline CDR1 is DFQATT and CDR2 is SNEGSKA (reference sequence). As DNA, the CDR3 is TGCAGTGTAGGACTAGCGGCTTACGAGCAGTACTTC. It encodes CSVGLAAYEQYF.

V and J are TRBV11-2 and TRBJ2-5; 13 bases align to TRBD2. The DNA end favors TRBJ2-7, so the J call may be wrong. Germline V gives CDR1 SGHAT, CDR2 FQNNGV. The CDR3 loop spans 15 amino acids. The CDR3 nucleotides read TGTGCCAGCAGCTCCGGGACTAGCGGGATTGGCGAGCAGTACTTC. Protein: CASSSGTSGIGEQYF.

This clonotype was seen a handful of times. The V and J genes are TRBV7-9 and TRBJ1-5; D gene unclear. Germline V gene lookup returns CDR1 SEHNR and CDR2 FQNEAQ (reference sequence). The CDR3 covers 12 residues. V was pared by 5 bases and J by 7 bases, with 9 bases between. Here the CDR3 reads CASSPLDQPQHF. In DNA form, the CDR3 reads TGTGCCAGCAGCCCATTAGACCAGCCCCAGCATTTT.

The genes are TRBV30 and TRBJ1-2; possibly TRBD1 for D (5 bases). From germline, CDR1 is GTSNPN and CDR2 SVGIG (reference sequence). The CDR3 extends over 13 amino acids. V dropped 0 bases and J dropped 7 bases, with 12 bases sitting between them. CDR3 in DNA: TGTGCCTGGAGTGTCGGGCAGGGATCTGGCTACACCTTC. Translated: CAWSVGQGSGYTF.

This chain joins TRBV15 and TRBJ2-3, with no clear D. The ends were cut back, 6 bases at V and 2 bases at J, with 12 bases in the middle. This CDR3 is built from 14 residues. CDR1 and CDR2 from the germline V gene are LNHNV and YYDKDF (reference sequence). The CDR3 region has the DNA TGTGCCACCAGTTGGGCGGCAGACACAGATACGCAGTATTTT. It is translated as CATSWAADTDTQYF.

This clonotype was detected only a few times. The rearrangement joins TRBV10-2 to TRBJ2-1; TRBD2 agrees at 13 bases. CDR1 and CDR2 (germline): WSHSY, SAAADI. The CDR3 has 15 residues. J lost 7 bases, V lost 7 bases, and 7 bases had no gene match. CDR3 sequence: CASKLAGGYMNEQFF. DNA of the CDR3: TGCGCCAGCAAACTAGCGGGAGGGTATATGAATGAGCAGTTCTTC.

V is TRBV5-1 and J is TRBJ2-1; D uncertain. Germline V CDR1 and CDR2: SGHRS, YFSETQ. V gave up 0 bases and J gave up 5 bases, with 12 bases separating them. CDR3 length: 15 amino acids. The CDR3 DNA reads as TGCGCCAGCAGCTTGGGAAGCTATCAAAACAATGAGCAGTTCTTC. It specifies CASSLGSYQNNEQFF.

V usage is TRBV10-3 and J usage is TRBJ2-1; 9 positions agree with TRBD1. Germline V gene sequence: CDR1 ENHRY, CDR2 SYGVKD. CDR3 length: 16 amino acids. With 0 bases clipped from V and 3 bases from J, the junction kept 3 bases outside the gene matches. The CDR3 region is CAISESRDRDYNEQFF. CDR3 nucleotides: TGTGCCATCAGTGAGTCCCGGGACAGGGACTACAATGAGCAGTTCTTC.

The rearrangement links TRBV7-2 to TRBJ2-1; 11 bases agree with TRBD1. The CDR3 extends over 16 amino acids. Germline-derived CDR1 and CDR2 are SGHTA and FQGNSA. V shed 3 bases, J shed 8 bases, and the junction held 9 bases outside the gene matches. In DNA form, the CDR3 reads TGTGCCAGCAGCTTGGGTAAGGGACAGGGGGATTATGAGCAGTTCTTC. Translating it yields CASSLGKGQGDYEQFF.

This chain links TRBV11-3 with TRBJ2-6; the D gene is possibly TRBD1 (5 bases). The germline V gene has CDR1 SGHNT and CDR2 YENEEA. The V and J ends lost 3 bases and 0 bases respectively, with 9 bases between them. This CDR3 is 16 amino acids long. The CDR3 bases are TGTGCCAGCAGCTTGGGGCAGGCCTCTGGGGCCAACGTCCTGACTTTC. Protein product: CASSLGQASGANVLTF. Combining the CDR3 with reference TRBV11-3 and TRBJ2-6 gives the whole variable domain EAGVVQSPRYKIIEKKQPVAFWCNPISGHNTLYWYLQNLGQGPELLIRYENEEAVDDSQLPKDRFSAERLKGVDSTLKIQPAELGDSAVYLCASSLGQASGANVLTFGAGSRLTVL.

Only one count was recorded for this clonotype. The chain links TRBV28 to TRBJ2-7, with D possibly matching TRBD2 (7 bases). The germline gives CDR1 MDHEN, CDR2 SYDVKM. Trimming took off 5 bases at V and 4 bases at J, with 21 bases between the two ends. This CDR3 has 16 amino acids. This chain's CDR3 is CASSTSTGGGRYEQYF. The CDR3 bases are TGTGCCAGCAGTACCTCGACTGGCGGGGGCCGGTACGAGCAGTACTTC.

This clonotype was detected many times. The chain couples TRBV7-9 to TRBJ2-3, with D maybe TRBD1 (6 bases). This CDR3 region has 14 residues. V shed 5 bases and J shed 4 bases, with 13 bases lying between them. CDR1 is SEHNR, CDR2 FQNEAQ, per germline (reference sequence). The CDR3 protein is CASSHPQGSDTQYF. The CDR3, as DNA: TGTGCCAGCAGCCACCCACAGGGATCAGATACGCAGTATTTT.

The chain carries TRBV10-3 and TRBJ2-1, with 9 bases matching TRBD2. Germline V gene lookup returns CDR1 ENHRY and CDR2 SYGVKD. The CDR3 contains 16 residues. V lost 6 bases to trimming and J lost 0 bases; unmatched junction nucleotides: 6. CDR3 sequence reads: CAISTSGSSSYNEQFF. In DNA form, the CDR3 reads TGTGCCATCAGCACTAGCGGGTCGAGCTCCTACAATGAGCAGTTCTTC.